This TCR beta chain comes out of a study of blood T cell repertoires in COVID-19. Participant ages covered roughly 18 to 89 years across about two dozen US areas. The CDR3 spans 14 residues. V lost 2 bases to trimming and J lost 4 bases, with 11 bases between them. The V gene's germline CDR1 is MNHEY and CDR2 SVGAGI. TCRdb's table, derived via immunoSEQ multiplex PCR, lists solely in-frame clones and lacks some. Seen here are roughly 180,000 clones, 80% observed once, and the top ten hold around 14%. The chain combines TRBV6-5 with TRBJ1-1; the D is unclear. Source material: PBMCs or T cells enriched from blood (not recorded which). The clonotype originates from a man in his sixties who had been exposed to COVID-19. The CDR3 DNA sequence: TGTGCCAGCAGTTACGAGGGCGGGCGCACTGAAGCTTTCTTT. Protein: CASSYEGGRTEAFF.